Described below is a single TCR beta chain sequence and its context. The antigen is unknown. The V and J ends lost 5 bases and 0 bases respectively, with 13 bases between them. The CDR3 contains 16 residues. Germline assignment: CDR1 SGHTA and CDR2 FQGNSA. These data come from a study of blood T cells in healthy people across ages. It was with a sample-barcoded 5' primer and a J-beta primer mix that a second PCR of roughly 6 to 12 cycles was run. TCRdb analysed the 5' RACE reads with MiXCR anew, one entry per CDR3 protein. In the table there are hundreds of thousands of distinct CDR3 sequences, around 43% of which are singletons. Notes on the study in general: Researchers judged that diversity estimates from one million T cells fell short of true values.

The sequence was collected from an elderly man in good health. The rearrangement uses TRBV7-2 and TRBJ2-2; no definite D call. Material for sequencing was blood. DNA of the CDR3: TGTGCCAGCAGCCGACTCACTACGTCGAACACCGGGGAGCTGTTTTTT. Translated: CASSRLTTSNTGELFF.